One T cell receptor beta chain is described in this entry. Its antigen remains unidentified. One junction end does not reproduce the germline sequence, and a read error may be involved. Other DNA variants within this sample encode the same CDR3. Genomic DNA was isolated from the sorted cells so that the TCRbeta CDR3 region could be sequenced. The immunoSEQ Assay was used to sequence the TCRbeta CDR3 regions. In TCRdb, the immuneACCESS table is reduced to in-frame sequences with V and J assigned. These tables do not hold every clone; where another copy was compared, an unresolved V gene accounts for under half, and the others remain unexplained. The sample data list about 74,000 clones, and 84% of these were observed just once. Together, the top ten hold less than 2.5% of the sample. This sample stems from a study of OX40 agonist ivuxolimab in advanced cancers. Turning to the overall study: Ivuxolimab was an agonistic, fully human IgG2 monoclonal antibody directed against OX40 (CD134), a costimulatory receptor. Partial responses occurred in three dose-escalation patients: two with cutaneous melanoma and one with hepatocellular carcinoma. Prior anti-PD-1, anti-PD-L1 or anti-CTLA-4 therapy was permitted, and checkpoint inhibitors had been received by under 50% of dose-escalation patients. The dose-escalation cohort was roughly 83% male with a mean age of roughly 60 years, ranging from roughly 20 to 80. Peripheral TCRbeta sequencing was intended to test whether TCR sequence diversity was altered and clonal T-cell expansion was caused by ivuxolimab. The paper covers the monotherapy dose-escalation part of the phase I ivuxolimab trial, which included N = 52 patients. Among the roughly 50 dose-escalation patients, about 20 had hepatocellular carcinoma, about 15 melanoma, 9 renal cell carcinoma and 9 head and neck cancer. Intravenous ivuxolimab was administered to patients every 2 weeks at six dose levels: 0.01, 0.1, 0.3, 1.5, 3 and 10 mg/kg.

The trial excluded patients who had a history of autoimmune disease or who were on systemic immunosuppression. Peripheral blood for TCR sequencing was drawn from every dose cohort at baseline, at cycle 4 day 1 and at cycle 7 day 1. The samples were drawn from a first-in-human, open-label, multicenter phase I dose-escalation trial of ivuxolimab. Adults with locally advanced or metastatic head and neck squamous cell, hepatocellular, melanoma or renal cell carcinoma were enrolled in the trial. Before TCR sequencing, CD4+ and CD8+ T cells were separately sorted from peripheral blood. Broad study findings and their caveats: After ivuxolimab, expanded clones were on average more numerous among CD8+ T cells than among CD4+ T cells. Low levels of normalized T-cell clonal expansion were also seen in some patients who did not respond. Which antigens the clonally expanded peripheral T cells were specific for was not determined. At doses of 0.1 to 3.0 mg/kg, clonal expansion of both CD4+ and CD8+ T cells in blood was seen between baseline and week 6. In the 0.1-3.0 mg/kg groups, partial responders had among the lowest normalized peripheral clonal expansion, particularly in CD8+ T cells.

There are 16 amino acids in the CDR3, from cysteine to phenylalanine inclusive. Only the CDR3 DNA stays, 48 bases, in frame from base 1. CDR1 and CDR2 were assigned from the germline V gene as MDHEN and SYDVKM. The material sequenced was CD4+ or CD8+ T cells sorted from blood, taken in a trial of the OX40 agonist ivuxolimab. The chain links TRBV28 with TRBJ2-7, with no confidently assigned D gene. This sequence was found in an adult with an advanced solid tumor such as melanoma, head and neck, liver or kidney cancer. The nucleotide sequence is TGTGCCAGCACCCGTTGGAGCGTTCGTAGATCCTACGAACAGTACTTC. Its translation reads: CASTRWSVRRSYEQYF.